The 7 T cell receptor beta chains below all came from one sample that was sequenced in a study of technical replicates of blood from a few donors. Sequenced by immunoSEQ multiplex PCR; TCRdb stores in-frame clones only, minus some. The sample holds fewer than 85,000 clones, 94% seen once. The source material was T cells isolated from PBMCs. The source of these receptors is a human donor in good health.

The chain recombines TRBV19 with TRBJ2-2; tentative D call: TRBD2 (5 bases). Germline V gene lookup returns CDR1 LNHDA and CDR2 SQIVND (reference sequence). Trimming stripped 7 bases from V and 9 bases from J, with 21 bases between. CDR3 length: 15 amino acids. This CDR3 is CASKPHSEPARELFF. The CDR3 bases are TGTGCCAGTAAGCCACATAGCGAACCGGCAAGGGAGCTGTTTTTT.

The chain has TRBV10-3 and TRBJ1-5; TRBD1 matches at 8 bases. CDR1 is ENHRY, CDR2 SYGVKD, per germline. The V segment lost 7 bases and the J segment 5 bases; nucleotides outside the gene matches: 4. This CDR3 is 13 amino acids long. The CDR3 is CAITGGLDQPQHF. The CDR3 DNA reads as TGTGCCATCACAGGGGGCCTTGATCAGCCCCAGCATTTT.

The CDR3 DNA reads as TGTGCCAGCAGTCCCCGCTATACAGGGGTTCGAGAGACCCAGTACTTC. Protein: CASSPRYTGVRETQYF. The chain combines TRBV27 with TRBJ2-5; 7 positions agree with TRBD1. This CDR3 has 16 residues. Germline loops: CDR1 MNHEY, CDR2 SMNVEV (reference sequence). V lost 5 bases to trimming and J lost 4 bases; unmatched junction nucleotides: 13.

CDR3 loop: CASSEGFGNTIYF. CDR3 nucleotides: TGTGCCAGCAGCGAGGGATTTGGAAACACCATATATTTT. The genes are TRBV6-4 and TRBJ1-3; D is unclear. The V end lost 6 bases, the J end lost 3 bases, and 9 bases lay between the germline ends. Germline V gives CDR1 MRHNA, CDR2 SNTAGT. CDR3 size: 13 residues.

This chain links TRBV11-2 with TRBJ2-4; 10 positions match TRBD2. Germline V CDR1 and CDR2: SGHAT, FQNNGV. The CDR3 totals 19 residues. Unmatched junction bases numbered 13, after V lost 5 bases and J lost 0 bases. The CDR3 nucleotides read TGTGCCAGCAGCAGGCGACTAGCGGGCCCCGGGCTAGCCAAAAACATTCAGTACTTC. Translated, it gives CASSRRLAGPGLAKNIQYF.

This chain links TRBV5-4 with TRBJ1-1; D possibly corresponds to TRBD1 (6 bases). This CDR3 contains 11 residues. Germline V CDR1 and CDR2: SGHNT, YYREEE (reference sequence). Deletions cut 5 bases from V and 14 bases from J, with 16 bases between. The CDR3 here is CASRQQGPLFF. CDR3 DNA: TGTGCCAGCAGACAACAGGGTCCCCTCTTCTTT.

The V call is TRBV5-1, the J call TRBJ1-1, with 8 bases matching TRBD1. The CDR3 sequence is 15 residues long. Germline V gene sequence: CDR1 SGHRS, CDR2 YFSETQ. Germline trimming cut 6 bases from V and 1 base from J; bases unmatched to any gene: 8. The CDR3 region is CASTEDRVKNTEAFF. For the CDR3, the DNA is TGCGCCAGCACGGAGGACAGGGTGAAGAACACTGAAGCTTTCTTT.